Included here is one TCR beta chain sequence, with context. The antigen is undetermined. The sample is drawn from a study of shared clonotypes between healthy human individuals. Regarding the study as a whole: The study found about 5% of naive CD4 clonotypes shared across a handful of donors. Generation probability values for non-shared clonotypes were lower than those for clonotypes shared by all four donors. Researchers found naive subsets generally carried larger estimated richness than memory subsets.

Sequenced by immunoSEQ multiplex PCR; TCRdb stores in-frame clones only, minus some. The table records under 600,000 clones, roughly 98% of them present only once. Positively selected for CCR7, the CD45RO-negative cells used as naive CD8 cells excluded terminally differentiated effector memory CD45RA+ cells. Healthy and HIV-negative, the adult donors had no recent acute infections or vaccinations. The sequence was collected from a man aged 25 to 45 in good health. Source material: naive CD8+ T cells sorted from blood.

CDR3 amino acids: CSVDGISTDTQYF. In nucleotides, the CDR3 is TGCAGCGTTGACGGGATTAGCACAGATACGCAGTATTTT. This chain joins TRBV29-1 and TRBJ2-3; D might be TRBD2 (5 bases). The CDR3 contains 13 residues. V dropped 3 bases and J dropped 0 bases, with 7 bases sitting between them. The germline CDR1 and CDR2 sequences are SQVTM and ANQGSEA.